The rows below give T cell receptor beta chains drawn from one sample of a study of T cells in Graves' hyperthyroidism and ophthalmopathy. TCRdb re-called the multiplex PCR reads through MiXCR, storing one row per CDR3 protein. The sample has some 500,000 distinct CDR3 sequences; roughly an eighth are singletons. The sample consisted of blood. These receptor sequences come from a young woman with Graves' hyperthyroidism. CDR3s include the opening cysteine and the closing phenylalanine or tryptophan. Each record gives: clone size, D gene, J gene, V gene, CDR3 protein, CDR3 DNA. A D gene is named only where the DNA matches it firmly. Where a row states a size, it is once, few, many or the class of an expanded clone; other rows omit it.

abundance: -; d_gene: TRBD2; j_gene: TRBJ2-3; v_gene: TRBV20-1; CDR3aa: CSARDGTTTDTQYF; CDR3nt: TGCAGTGCTAGAGATGGGACTACCACAGATACGCAGTATTTT
abundance: many; d_gene: TRBD2; j_gene: TRBJ2-7; v_gene: TRBV11-3; CDR3aa: CASSLRTSGISYEQYF; CDR3nt: TGTGCCAGCAGCTTACGGACTAGCGGGATCTCCTACGAGCAGTACTTC
abundance: few; d_gene: TRBD2; j_gene: TRBJ2-7; v_gene: TRBV6-2/TRBV6-3; CDR3aa: CASSSAGDPYEQYF; CDR3nt: TGTGCCAGCAGTTCCGCGGGGGATCCCTACGAGCAGTACTTC
abundance: many; d_gene: -; j_gene: TRBJ1-1; v_gene: TRBV6-2/TRBV6-3; CDR3aa: CASIPRTGSNTEAFF; CDR3nt: TGTGCCAGCATTCCCCGGACGGGGTCGAACACTGAAGCTTTCTTT
abundance: many; d_gene: TRBD2; j_gene: TRBJ2-7; v_gene: TRBV27; CDR3aa: CASRPTSGGIHEQYF; CDR3nt: TGTGCCAGCAGGCCCACTAGCGGGGGAATCCACGAGCAGTACTTC
abundance: many; d_gene: -; j_gene: TRBJ2-3; v_gene: TRBV2; CDR3aa: CAVKDTQYF; CDR3nt: TGTGCCGTCAAAGATACGCAGTATTTT
abundance: -; d_gene: TRBD2; j_gene: TRBJ2-5; v_gene: TRBV5-6; CDR3aa: CASILGLAFQETQYF; CDR3nt: TGTGCCAGCATTCTGGGACTAGCTTTTCAAGAGACCCAGTACTTC
abundance: many; d_gene: -; j_gene: TRBJ2-7; v_gene: TRBV30; CDR3aa: CAWTRDTRSYEQYF; CDR3nt: TGTGCCTGGACCCGGGACACCCGCTCCTACGAGCAGTACTTC
abundance: many; d_gene: -; j_gene: TRBJ1-2; v_gene: TRBV11-2; CDR3aa: CASSFAGGQDGYTF; CDR3nt: TGTGCCAGCAGCTTTGCCGGCGGCCAAGATGGCTACACCTTC
abundance: many; d_gene: TRBD2; j_gene: TRBJ2-5; v_gene: TRBV13; CDR3aa: CASSFPSGGQETQYF; CDR3nt: TGTGCCAGCAGCTTCCCTAGCGGAGGTCAGGAGACCCAGTACTTC
abundance: many; d_gene: -; j_gene: TRBJ1-2; v_gene: TRBV7-8; CDR3aa: CASSLLGSDYGYTF; CDR3nt: TGTGCCAGCAGCTTATTGGGCAGTGACTATGGCTACACCTTC
abundance: many; d_gene: -; j_gene: TRBJ1-5; v_gene: TRBV6-1; CDR3aa: CASSTGTGGNSNQPQHF; CDR3nt: TGTGCCAGCAGTACCGGGACGGGGGGCAATAGCAATCAGCCCCAGCATTTT
abundance: -; d_gene: TRBD2; j_gene: TRBJ2-1; v_gene: TRBV7-3; CDR3aa: CASSFTGLAGANEQFF; CDR3nt: TGTGCCAGCAGCTTCACCGGACTAGCGGGAGCCAATGAGCAGTTCTTC
abundance: many; d_gene: -; j_gene: TRBJ2-3; v_gene: TRBV12-3/TRBV12-4; CDR3aa: CASRPLEGVEDTQYF; CDR3nt: TGTGCCAGCAGGCCCCTAGAGGGAGTAGAAGATACGCAGTATTTT
abundance: -; d_gene: TRBD1; j_gene: TRBJ2-2; v_gene: TRBV9; CDR3aa: CASSVDGTGVTGELFF; CDR3nt: TGTGCCAGCAGCGTAGATGGGACAGGGGTCACCGGGGAGCTGTTTTTT
abundance: -; d_gene: -; j_gene: TRBJ2-1; v_gene: TRBV7-9; CDR3aa: CASSLASPRGQFF; CDR3nt: TGTGCCAGCAGCTTAGCATCTCCTAGGGGGCAGTTCTTC
abundance: few; d_gene: -; j_gene: TRBJ1-1; v_gene: TRBV14; CDR3aa: CASSHTTNTEAFF; CDR3nt: TGTGCCAGCAGCCATACCACCAACACTGAAGCTTTCTTT
abundance: -; d_gene: -; j_gene: TRBJ2-7; v_gene: TRBV27; CDR3aa: CASSLSGTEQYF; CDR3nt: TGTGCCAGCAGTTTATCCGGGACCGAGCAGTACTTC
abundance: -; d_gene: -; j_gene: TRBJ1-4; v_gene: TRBV6-1; CDR3aa: CASTAGNNEKLFF; CDR3nt: TGTGCCAGCACAGCAGGGAATAATGAAAAACTGTTTTTT
abundance: -; d_gene: -; j_gene: TRBJ2-1; v_gene: TRBV6-1; CDR3aa: CASSQLGLSYNEQFF; CDR3nt: TGTGCCAGCAGTCAACTAGGATTGTCCTACAATGAGCAGTTCTTC
abundance: -; d_gene: -; j_gene: TRBJ2-2; v_gene: TRBV24-1; CDR3aa: CASARENTGELFF; CDR3nt: TGTGCCTCGGCCCGGGAGAACACCGGGGAGCTGTTTTTT
abundance: -; d_gene: TRBD1; j_gene: TRBJ1-2; v_gene: TRBV12-3/TRBV12-4; CDR3aa: CAGSLSGGRYGYTF; CDR3nt: TGTGCCGGCAGTTTGTCAGGGGGCCGTTATGGCTACACCTTC
abundance: many; d_gene: TRBD2; j_gene: TRBJ2-3; v_gene: TRBV3-1; CDR3aa: CASSPSGGTDTQYF; CDR3nt: TGTGCCAGCAGCCCTTCCGGGGGGACAGATACGCAGTATTTT
abundance: -; d_gene: TRBD1; j_gene: TRBJ2-3; v_gene: TRBV29-1; CDR3aa: CSVLQGSTVTQYF; CDR3nt: TGCAGCGTCCTACAGGGGAGCACAGTTACGCAGTATTTT
abundance: many; d_gene: -; j_gene: TRBJ1-1; v_gene: TRBV18; CDR3aa: CASSHRDGNTEAFF; CDR3nt: TGTGCCAGCTCACACAGGGATGGGAACACTGAAGCTTTCTTT
abundance: -; d_gene: -; j_gene: TRBJ1-1; v_gene: TRBV30; CDR3aa: CAWTRPGGRTTEAFF; CDR3nt: TGTGCCTGGACGCGGCCCGGAGGTCGGACGACTGAAGCTTTCTTT
abundance: many; d_gene: TRBD2; j_gene: TRBJ2-1; v_gene: TRBV10-3; CDR3aa: CAISEPSGSHNEQFF; CDR3nt: TGTGCCATCAGTGAGCCTAGCGGGAGTCACAATGAGCAGTTCTTC
abundance: many; d_gene: TRBD2; j_gene: TRBJ2-7; v_gene: TRBV11-3; CDR3aa: CASSLPLSSGRYEQYF; CDR3nt: TGTGCCAGCAGCTTACCCCTCTCTAGCGGGAGGTACGAGCAGTACTTC
abundance: many; d_gene: -; j_gene: TRBJ1-2; v_gene: TRBV29-1; CDR3aa: CSVGSDSPYGGYTF; CDR3nt: TGCAGCGTTGGATCAGACTCCCCGTATGGTGGCTACACCTTC
abundance: many; d_gene: TRBD1; j_gene: TRBJ2-1; v_gene: TRBV20-1; CDR3aa: CSARGTRTGVNEQFF; CDR3nt: TGCAGTGCTAGGGGGACCCGGACAGGGGTGAATGAGCAGTTCTTC
abundance: -; d_gene: -; j_gene: TRBJ1-5; v_gene: TRBV10-2; CDR3aa: CASSEELLREGNQPQHF; CDR3nt: TGCGCCAGCAGTGAGGAACTTTTAAGGGAGGGCAATCAGCCCCAGCATTTT
abundance: many; d_gene: TRBD2; j_gene: TRBJ2-1; v_gene: TRBV7-9; CDR3aa: CASSLGLAGNEQFF; CDR3nt: TGTGCCAGCAGCTTAGGGCTAGCGGGCAATGAGCAGTTCTTC
abundance: -; d_gene: -; j_gene: TRBJ1-1; v_gene: TRBV6-1; CDR3aa: CASSDWDTEAFF; CDR3nt: TGTGCCAGCAGTGATTGGGACACTGAAGCTTTCTTT
abundance: many; d_gene: TRBD2; j_gene: TRBJ2-1; v_gene: TRBV7-2; CDR3aa: CASSFQRRLAPYNEQFF; CDR3nt: TGTGCCAGCAGCTTCCAGCGACGACTAGCACCATACAATGAGCAGTTCTTC
abundance: -; d_gene: -; j_gene: TRBJ1-2; v_gene: TRBV6-5; CDR3aa: CASSYSPTRPGYTF; CDR3nt: TGTGCCAGCAGTTACTCGCCAACCCGACCTGGCTACACCTTC
abundance: few; d_gene: -; j_gene: TRBJ2-1; v_gene: TRBV7-9; CDR3aa: CASSPVGNNEQFF; CDR3nt: TGTGCCAGCAGCCCGGTTGGGAACAATGAGCAGTTCTTC
abundance: -; d_gene: -; j_gene: TRBJ2-2; v_gene: TRBV29-1; CDR3aa: CGATPGSTSGAGELFF; CDR3nt: TGCGGCGCAACTCCCGGATCGACTTCGGGGGCCGGGGAGCTGTTTTTT
abundance: -; d_gene: TRBD1; j_gene: TRBJ1-2; v_gene: TRBV20-1; CDR3aa: CSATSQGAGRYGYTF; CDR3nt: TGCAGTGCTACCTCCCAGGGGGCGGGACGGTATGGCTACACCTTC
abundance: many; d_gene: -; j_gene: TRBJ1-2; v_gene: TRBV10-2; CDR3aa: CASSEVTDYGYTF; CDR3nt: TGCGCCAGCAGTGAGGTGACAGACTATGGCTACACCTTC
abundance: -; d_gene: -; j_gene: TRBJ1-5; v_gene: TRBV2; CDR3aa: CASTRGYSNQPQHF; CDR3nt: TGTGCCAGCACCCGGGGCTATAGCAATCAGCCCCAGCATTTT
abundance: many; d_gene: -; j_gene: TRBJ1-2; v_gene: TRBV24-1; CDR3aa: CATSDFAYGYTF; CDR3nt: TGTGCCACCAGTGATTTCGCCTATGGCTACACCTTC
abundance: few; d_gene: -; j_gene: TRBJ2-3; v_gene: TRBV12-3/TRBV12-4; CDR3aa: CTSSPTDAQYF; CDR3nt: TGTACCAGCAGCCCCACAGATGCGCAGTATTTT
abundance: few; d_gene: -; j_gene: TRBJ2-1; v_gene: TRBV6-2/TRBV6-3; CDR3aa: CASSVEGGGVEQFF; CDR3nt: TGTGCCAGCAGCGTCGAAGGAGGGGGCGTTGAGCAGTTCTTC
abundance: -; d_gene: TRBD1; j_gene: TRBJ1-4; v_gene: TRBV6-1; CDR3aa: CASSTRGLSNEKLFF; CDR3nt: TGTGCCAGCAGTACCAGGGGGCTGTCTAATGAAAAACTGTTTTTT